This T cell receptor (beta chain) originates from a study of cytomegalovirus exposure and HLA in healthy donors. Study overall: Within the Caucasian-associated ancestry cluster were around 80% of the roughly 400 genotyped donors.

The PCR made use of 60 Vbeta and 13 Jbeta primers. The method was immunoSEQ multiplex PCR; TCRdb's version includes in-frame clones alone and lacks a portion of them. The sample consists of some 170,000 clones, 82% of them appearing once. Overall study findings and caveats: HLA alleles were associated with 15,000 to 20,000 TCR beta sequences in a later analysis at 0.05 false discovery rate.

The germline CDR1 and CDR2 sequences are SGHRS and YFSETQ. This CDR3 is built from 14 residues. Trimming took 6 bases from V and 2 from J, leaving 13 bases between them. As concerns this clone: Its antigen is undetermined.

The source is a girl under 18 in good health and CMV-seropositive. V gene TRBV5-1 combines with J gene TRBJ2-3; a possible D gene is TRBD2 (6 bases). The specimen sequenced was PBMCs. CDR3 sequence reads: CASTGGGATDTQYF. The CDR3 nucleotides read TGCGCCAGCACCGGCGGCGGGGCCACAGATACGCAGTATTTT.